The 29 T cell receptor beta chains reported below all come from one sample, sequenced in a study of cytomegalovirus exposure and HLA in healthy donors. Amplification used 60 Vbeta primers and 13 Jbeta primers. Sequencing used immunoSEQ multiplex PCR; TCRdb keeps in-frame clones, though not all of them. The data show about 200,000 clones, 70% to 85% seen once. The specimen sequenced was PBMCs. The receptor set was obtained from a male donor in good health and CMV-seronegative.

The CDR3 loop reads CASSPGGSTDTQYF. In DNA, the CDR3 is TGTGCCAGCAGCCCCGGGGGTAGCACAGATACGCAGTATTTT. The rearrangement links TRBV5-4 to TRBJ2-3; a possible D gene is TRBD2 (6 bases). V was trimmed by 4 bases and J by 0 bases, leaving 9 bases between them. Looked up from germline, CDR1 is SGHNT and CDR2 is YYREEE (reference sequence). The CDR3 covers 14 residues.

This sequence joins TRBV27 and TRBJ1-6; 9 bases are shared with TRBD1. Germline V gene lookup returns CDR1 MNHEY and CDR2 SMNVEV (reference sequence). The V gene end was trimmed by 4 bases and the J gene end by 7 bases; junction bases not matched to a gene: 8. The CDR3 sequence is 16 residues long. CDR3 sequence: CASSWTGTGTNSPLHF. CDR3 coding DNA: TGTGCCAGCAGTTGGACAGGGACAGGGACGAATTCACCCCTCCACTTT.

This clone was counted between two and nine times. The rearrangement uses TRBV6-1 and TRBJ2-7; tentative D call: TRBD1 (6 bases). This CDR3 is built from 15 residues. Germline CDR1 and CDR2: MNHNS and SASEGT. V lost 2 bases and J 1 base, leaving 12 bases between the germline ends. CDR3 sequence reads: CASSESTGSSYEQYF. Written as DNA, the CDR3 is TGTGCCAGCAGTGAATCGACAGGATCTTCCTACGAGCAGTACTTC.

The chain combines TRBV6-5 with TRBJ2-7; D not certain. The V gene's germline CDR1 is MNHEY and CDR2 SVGAGI. CDR3 size: 13 residues. V was pared by 0 bases and J by 3 bases, with 6 bases between. Written as DNA, the CDR3 is TGTGCCAGCAGTTACTCTCTAGGCTACGAGCAGTACTTC. Protein product: CASSYSLGYEQYF.

This clone was found once. The chain is built from TRBV15 and TRBJ2-7; D is perhaps TRBD1 (5 bases). Trimming pared 5 bases from V and 3 bases from J, leaving 17 bases between. The CDR3 length is 15 residues. Germline V gene lookup returns CDR1 LNHNV and CDR2 YYDKDF (reference sequence). This CDR3 is CATSAENDRNYEQYF. CDR3 bases: TGTGCCACCAGCGCGGAAAATGACAGAAACTACGAGCAGTACTTC.

This clone was counted only a few times. This chain links TRBV30 with TRBJ1-3, with D possibly TRBD1 on 6 matching bases. V lost 5 bases to trimming and J lost 3 bases, with 11 bases between them. The germline CDR1 and CDR2 sequences are GTSNPN and SVGIG (reference sequence). This CDR3 comprises 13 residues. In nucleotides, the CDR3 is TGTGCCTGGGGGAGAGGGGGTGGAAACACCATATATTTT. Protein: CAWGRGGGNTIYF. The whole variable domain, remainder taken from reference TRBV30 and TRBJ1-3, is SQTIHQWPATLVQPVGSPLSLECTVEGTSNPNLYWYRQAAGRGLQLLFYSVGIGQISSEVPQNLSASRPQDRQFILSSKKLLLSDSGFYLCAWGRGGGNTIYFGEGSWLTVV.

This clone has a single count. J is TRBJ2-6 and V is TRBV5-1, with 7 positions matching TRBD1. The CDR3 runs to 17 residues. The germline gives CDR1 SGHRS, CDR2 YFSETQ. V lost 3 bases to trimming and J lost 0 bases; unmatched junction nucleotides: 6. CDR3 bases: TGCGCCAGCAGCTCCCGACAGGGCACCTCTGGGGCCAACGTCCTGACTTTC. It specifies CASSSRQGTSGANVLTF.

V and J are TRBV28 and TRBJ1-5; TRBD1 aligns across 9 bases. V trimming: 2 bases; J trimming: 1 base; junction bases outside the gene matches: 6. CDR3 length: 17 amino acids. CDR1 MDHEN and CDR2 SYDVKM come from the germline V gene. The CDR3 bases are TGTGCCAGCAGTTTAGACAGGGGGACCTTCAGCAATCAGCCCCAGCATTTT. This translates into CASSLDRGTFSNQPQHF.

The genes are TRBV6-5 and TRBJ2-3; 7 bases are shared with TRBD1. J was trimmed by 0 bases and V by 6 bases; bases with no gene match: 6. Looked up from germline, CDR1 is MNHEY and CDR2 is SVGAGI. The CDR3 has 15 residues. The CDR3 bases are TGTGCCAGCAGGCGAGGGACAGCTAGCACAGATACGCAGTATTTT. It translates to CASRRGTASTDTQYF.

J is TRBJ1-4 and V is TRBV10-2; 8 positions agree with TRBD1. CDR1 is WSHSY and CDR2 is SAAADI in the germline V gene. CDR3 length: 15 residues. Unmatched junction bases numbered 3, after V lost 6 bases and J lost 0 bases. Here the CDR3 reads CASSLRGPTNEKLFF. The CDR3 coding sequence is TGCGCCAGCAGCCTCAGGGGGCCAACTAATGAAAAACTGTTTTTT.

This clone was seen just once. The genes are TRBV30 and TRBJ1-2; 8 bases match TRBD1. CDR3 length equals 14 residues. CDR1 GTSNPN and CDR2 SVGIG come from the germline V gene (reference sequence). V shed 2 bases, J shed 1 base, and the junction held 3 bases outside the gene matches. As DNA, the CDR3 is TGTGCCTGGAGTCCGGGACAGGTTAACTATGGCTACACCTTC. It is translated as CAWSPGQVNYGYTF.

The chain joins TRBV14 to TRBJ1-3; tentative D call: TRBD1 (5 bases). Trimming stripped 4 bases from V and 1 base from J, with 17 bases between. The CDR3 is 17 amino acids. CDR1 is SGHDN and CDR2 is FVKESK in the germline V gene. In nucleotides, the CDR3 is TGTGCCAGCAGCCCCCGTCAGGGAACTTGGTCTGGAAACACCATATATTTT. This translates into CASSPRQGTWSGNTIYF.

This chain connects TRBV7-2 to TRBJ1-2, with 10 bases lining up with TRBD1. This CDR3 has 13 amino acids. The V gene end was trimmed by 6 bases and the J gene end by 6 bases; junction bases not matched to a gene: 4. CDR1 SGHTA and CDR2 FQGNSA come from the germline V gene. The CDR3 DNA follows: TGTGCCAGCAGTTGGGGGACAGGGGATGGCTACACCTTC. This gives the protein CASSWGTGDGYTF.

The chain combines TRBV2 with TRBJ2-3, with 10 bases lining up with TRBD2. CDR1 is SNHLY and CDR2 is FYNNEI in the germline V gene. This CDR3 comprises 15 residues. V lost 4 bases and J lost 4; bases outside the gene matches: 5. The CDR3 reads CASSVPAGGADTQYF. DNA of the CDR3: TGTGCCAGCAGTGTACCAGCGGGAGGGGCAGATACGCAGTATTTT.

J is TRBJ2-1 and V is TRBV19; D may be TRBD2 (5 bases). The CDR3 loop spans 15 amino acids. Germline V lookup: CDR1 LNHDA, CDR2 SQIVND (reference sequence). The V and J ends lost 9 bases and 4 bases respectively, with 19 bases between them. The CDR3 spells CARKSAAGLYNEQFF. For the CDR3, the DNA is TGTGCCAGAAAAAGTGCGGCAGGACTTTACAATGAGCAGTTCTTC.

This clone came up a few times. The V call is TRBV6-6, the J call TRBJ1-4; possibly TRBD1 for D (6 bases). Trimming shortened V by 6 bases and J by 3 bases, and 14 bases separated the two germline ends. CDR3 length: 15 amino acids. Germline CDR1 and CDR2: MNHNY and SVGAGI (reference sequence). The CDR3 loop is CASRNYRASNEKLFF. The DNA of the CDR3 is TGTGCCAGCAGGAACTACAGGGCCTCTAATGAAAAACTGTTTTTT.

A single count supports this clone. This chain connects TRBV5-1 to TRBJ2-5, with D tentatively TRBD2 (6 bases). Germline lookup yields CDR1 SGHRS and CDR2 YFSETQ. The CDR3 consists of 15 residues. The V end was cut by 0 bases, the J end by 4 bases, with 13 bases between. CDR3: CASSLVIGSGETQYF. CDR3 bases: TGCGCCAGCAGCTTGGTTATCGGGAGTGGAGAGACCCAGTACTTC.

The CDR3 DNA is TGCGCCAGCAGTGAGGCAGGGGGAAACACCATATATTTT. Its protein product is CASSEAGGNTIYF. The chain has TRBV10-2 and TRBJ1-3; maybe TRBD1 (5 bases). Germline-derived CDR1 and CDR2 are WSHSY and SAAADI. There are 13 residues in the CDR3. The V end lost 2 bases, the J end lost 4 bases, and 6 bases lay between the germline ends.

This chain uses TRBV28 with TRBJ2-4; perhaps TRBD2 as D (6 bases). Trimming pared 2 bases from V and 12 bases from J, leaving 20 bases between. Per the germline V gene, CDR1 is MDHEN and CDR2 is SYDVKM. The CDR3 length is 15 residues. CDR3 DNA: TGTGCCAGCAGTTTAAAGGCGGGACCTTCCGTGAGTCAGTACTTC. Its translation: CASSLKAGPSVSQYF.

The chain is built from TRBV6-1 and TRBJ2-2, with a tentative D call TRBD2 (6 bases). CDR1 is MNHNS, CDR2 SASEGT, per germline. The CDR3 contains 15 residues. Trimming stripped 5 bases from V and 2 bases from J, with 12 bases between. The CDR3 DNA follows: TGTGCCAGCAGTTTACCGGGAGCCAACACCGGGGAGCTGTTTTTT. The encoded protein is CASSLPGANTGELFF.

The chain joins TRBV29-1 to TRBJ2-5; TRBD2 matches at 8 bases. Germline CDR1 reads SQVTM; CDR2 reads ANQGSEA. Trimming cost V 3 bases and J 0 bases; bases outside gene matches: 3. The CDR3 extends over 14 amino acids. CDR3 sequence reads: CSVETSDNQETQYF. For the CDR3, the DNA is TGCAGCGTTGAGACTAGCGATAACCAAGAGACCCAGTACTTC.

The chain couples TRBV9 to TRBJ2-7; D is unclear. The CDR3 loop spans 13 amino acids. Trimming left V 4 bases short and J 3 bases short, with 11 bases between. Germline V gene sequence: CDR1 SGDLS, CDR2 YYNGEE. CDR3 sequence reads: CASSSSPGYEQYF. The CDR3 DNA is TGTGCCAGCAGCTCCTCCCCAGGCTACGAGCAGTACTTC.

The chain is built from TRBV18 and TRBJ2-7; D is perhaps TRBD1 (5 bases). Germline-derived CDR1 and CDR2 are KGHSH and LQKENI. Trimming took 0 bases from V and 12 from J, leaving 12 bases between them. The CDR3 consists of 12 residues. The DNA of the CDR3 is TGTGCCAGCTCACCACCACAAGGGGCTGCGTACTTC. Residues: CASSPPQGAAYF.

This clone was counted only a few times. The chain is built from TRBV25-1 and TRBJ1-2; D unresolved. Germline assignment: CDR1 MGHDK and CDR2 SYGVNS. V was trimmed by 3 bases and J by 5 bases, leaving 7 bases between them. The CDR3 is made up of 12 amino acids. CDR3 residues: CASSDQFYGYTF. Here the CDR3 DNA reads TGTGCCAGCAGTGACCAGTTTTATGGCTACACCTTC.

A word on this clone: The junction departs from germline at one end; a sequencing error may be responsible. The genes are TRBV7-9 and TRBJ1-1; 9 nucleotides line up with TRBD1. This CDR3 contains 13 residues. Germline assignment: CDR1 SEHNR and CDR2 FQNEAQ (reference sequence). The CDR3, as DNA: TGTTCCAGCAGCAGGACAGGGGTAACTGAAGCTTTCTTT. Its protein is CSSSRTGVTEAFF.

V and J are TRBV4-2 and TRBJ1-4; 8 bases fit TRBD1. The CDR3 is made up of 17 amino acids. The V segment lost 4 bases and the J segment 0 bases; nucleotides outside the gene matches: 7. Germline values: CDR1 LGHNA, CDR2 YNFKEQ. CDR3 nucleotide sequence: TGTGCCAGCAGCCCCGGACAGGGTCGAGCAACTAATGAAAAACTGTTTTTT. It encodes CASSPGQGRATNEKLFF.

The V gene is TRBV7-3, the J gene TRBJ2-3, with 9 bases lining up with TRBD2. The V gene end was trimmed by 1 base and the J gene end by 4 bases; junction bases not matched to a gene: 6. There are 16 residues in the CDR3. CDR1 is SGHTA, CDR2 FQGTGA, per germline. CDR3 protein: CASSLRGSGSSDTQYF. CDR3 bases: TGTGCCAGCAGCTTAAGGGGTAGCGGGAGTTCAGATACGCAGTATTTT.

This sequence joins TRBV5-1 and TRBJ2-7, with a possible D match to TRBD2 (5 bases). Trimming left V 1 base short and J 4 bases short, with 9 bases between. Germline lookup yields CDR1 SGHRS and CDR2 YFSETQ. The CDR3 length is 13 residues. CDR3 DNA: TGCGCCAGCAGCTTGCCGGGAAAATACGAGCAGTACTTC. Amino acids: CASSLPGKYEQYF. The variable domain in full, with the rest retrieved from reference TRBV5-1 and TRBJ2-7, is KAGVTQTPRYLIKTRGQQVTLSCSPISGHRSVSWYQQTPGQGLQFLFEYFSETQRNKGNFPGRFSGRQFSNSRSEMNVSTLELGDSALYLCASSLPGKYEQYFGPGTRLTVT.

The chain combines TRBV28 with TRBJ1-1, with 7 bases identical to TRBD1. The germline gives CDR1 MDHEN, CDR2 SYDVKM. The CDR3 is made up of 15 amino acids. The J segment lost 0 bases and the V segment lost 5 bases, leaving 6 bases of the junction unmatched. CDR3 nucleotide sequence: TGTGCCAGCAGTCTCCCCAGGGGGGTGAACACTGAAGCTTTCTTT. This translates into CASSLPRGVNTEAFF.